This T cell receptor (beta chain) was sequenced in a study of Graves' ophthalmopathy and Graves' hyperthyroidism. Germline values: CDR1 KGHDR, CDR2 SFDVKD. Trimming removed 4 bases from V and 7 bases from J, with 10 bases in between. The CDR3 runs 13 residues. Findings of the study overall: Blood also held most thyroid clonotypes expanded above 0.001 frequency. Sensitivity of 87.88% and specificity of nearly 82% were achieved when a 13-signature model separated ophthalmopathy from stable hyperthyroidism.

The PBMCs originated from over 9 ml of fresh peripheral blood. This clonotype was counted a single time. Its antigen is undetermined. TCR beta CDR3 regions were amplified from RNA transcripts. Investigators did first-round RT-PCR with HTBI primers, then second-round multiplex PCR. From the multiplex PCR reads, TCRdb called clonotypes with MiXCR, one entry per CDR3 protein. The table shows 40,000 to 50,000 distinct CDR3 sequences, with 52% occurring only once. The chain employs TRBV24-1 and TRBJ1-5, with D uncertain. Source material: peripheral blood. The source is an adult man with Graves' ophthalmopathy. In DNA form, the CDR3 reads TGTGCCACCAGTGACCGCTTGGGACAGCCCCAGCATTTT. Translation: CATSDRLGQPQHF.